Sequencing of this T cell receptor (beta chain) was carried out in a study of blood T cell repertoires in COVID-19. Original data processing: By means of reference gene primer amplification, nucleated cell counts were estimated. The protocol was immunoSEQ multiplex PCR, while the TCRdb copy is restricted to in-frame clones and leaves out a portion. That table furnishes V, J and clone size, whereas the DNA furnished D and trimming. The sample contains 250,000 to 350,000 clones, about 90% of which appear only once. Participants, roughly 18 to 100 years old, spanned around 25 US areas. Trimming cost V 10 bases and J 0 bases; bases outside gene matches: 9. The CDR3 has 14 residues. Germline CDR1 reads MDHEN; CDR2 reads SYDVKM.

The clonotype comes from a woman aged 18-30 years with acute COVID-19. Specimen: PBMCs or T cells enriched from blood (not recorded which). The V and J genes are TRBV28 and TRBJ2-7; 7 bases line up with TRBD2. The CDR3 loop is CATLPRGVSYEQYF. In DNA, the CDR3 is TGTGCCACCTTGCCCCGGGGGGTCTCCTACGAGCAGTACTTC.